Below, 17 T cell receptor beta chains from the same sample are listed, as sequenced in a study of T cells in Graves' hyperthyroidism and ophthalmopathy. It was RNA transcripts that yielded the amplified TCR beta CDR3 regions. TCR CDR3 regions were first amplified by RT-PCR with HTBI primers. TCRdb reprocessed the multiplex PCR reads via MiXCR and lists one record per CDR3 protein. The table lists 300,000 to 450,000 distinct CDR3 sequences, roughly 14% of them singletons. Sequencing was carried out using blood. The receptors were gathered from a man aged 25 to 45 with Graves' hyperthyroidism that later progressed to Graves' ophthalmopathy.

This clonotype was seen many times. The rearrangement links TRBV7-9 to TRBJ1-1, with D perhaps TRBD1 (6 bases). V dropped 5 bases and J dropped 3 bases, with 13 bases sitting between them. Germline CDR1 is SEHNR and CDR2 is FQNEAQ (reference sequence). The CDR3 is 14 amino acids. In DNA form, the CDR3 reads TGTGCCAGCAGCCCCGGGGGGGGCTACACTGAAGCTTTCTTT. Translated, it gives CASSPGGGYTEAFF.

V is TRBV24-1 and J is TRBJ1-2; D remains ambiguous. The CDR3 runs 14 residues. Germline CDR1 and CDR2: KGHDR and SFDVKD. The germline V and J ends were trimmed by 7 bases and 5 bases, with 16 bases remaining between them. The DNA for the CDR3 is TGTGCCACCAGACCGGCCGGAGCTGGGTATGGCTACACCTTC. This sequence encodes CATRPAGAGYGYTF.

This clonotype showed up many times. The gene calls are TRBV6-5 and TRBJ2-5; 8 positions match TRBD1. Unmatched junction bases numbered 4, after V lost 2 bases and J lost 5 bases. Germline values: CDR1 MNHEY, CDR2 SVGAGI. The CDR3 is 14 amino acids. The CDR3 protein is CASSYRTGWETQYF. Here the CDR3 DNA reads TGTGCCAGCAGTTACCGGACAGGGTGGGAGACCCAGTACTTC.

This clonotype was seen a handful of times. The gene calls are TRBV6-5 and TRBJ1-2; D is perhaps TRBD1 (5 bases). The CDR3 sequence is 15 residues long. Germline lookup yields CDR1 MNHEY and CDR2 SVGAGI. V gave up 2 bases and J gave up 5 bases, with 15 bases separating them. The CDR3 DNA reads TGTGCCAGCAGTTACACCCGGGACCTGGGATATGGCTACACCTTC. Protein product: CASSYTRDLGYGYTF.

This clonotype showed up many times. J is TRBJ1-5 and V is TRBV28; no clear D. This CDR3 has 15 amino acids. The germline V gene has CDR1 MDHEN and CDR2 SYDVKM. Deletions cut 6 bases from V and 7 bases from J, with 19 bases between. The CDR3 is CASSPPGVRGQPQHF. CDR3 nucleotide sequence: TGTGCCAGCAGCCCCCCTGGGGTTCGGGGACAGCCCCAGCATTTT.

This clonotype was observed at least ten times. The rearrangement links TRBV13 to TRBJ1-1; 9 bases align to TRBD1. The CDR3 contains 15 residues. CDR1 and CDR2 (germline): PRHDT, FYEKMQ (reference sequence). V lost 2 bases to trimming and J lost 1 base; unmatched junction nucleotides: 2. CDR3 coding DNA: TGTGCCAGCAGCTTACGGGGACAGGGGAACACTGAAGCTTTCTTT. This encodes CASSLRGQGNTEAFF.

The sample holds a few counts of this clonotype. The chain couples TRBV4-1 to TRBJ2-3; tentatively, D is TRBD1 (5 bases). V was pared by 0 bases and J by 0 bases, with 7 bases between. This CDR3 spans 15 amino acids. Per germline, CDR1 MGHRA and CDR2 YSYEKL. The CDR3 reads CASSQDRDSTDTQYF. In DNA form, the CDR3 reads TGCGCCAGCAGCCAAGACAGGGATAGCACAGATACGCAGTATTTT.

The chain uses TRBV4-1 and TRBJ2-3; perhaps TRBD2 as D (5 bases). With 5 bases removed from V and 6 bases from J, the gap between germline ends came to 18 bases. CDR1 and CDR2 from the germline V gene are MGHRA and YSYEKL. The CDR3 runs to 15 residues. CDR3 bases: TGCGCCAGCAGCTACGGGATACCGCCTGGGGATACGCAGTATTTT. It codes for CASSYGIPPGDTQYF.

This clonotype was observed many times. The rearrangement joins TRBV6-6 to TRBJ1-2, with D unclear. Germline CDR1 MNHNY, CDR2 SVGAGI (reference sequence). V lost 0 bases and J lost 4, with 12 bases in between. This CDR3 spans 15 amino acids. The CDR3 loop is CASSYSLPGRYGYTF. The CDR3 bases are TGTGCCAGCAGTTACTCTTTACCCGGGCGCTATGGCTACACCTTC.

This clonotype was seen at least ten times. The chain is built from TRBV13 and TRBJ1-6, with TRBD1 matching 8 bases. The V gene's germline CDR1 is PRHDT and CDR2 FYEKMQ (reference sequence). The CDR3 totals 16 residues. The V gene end was trimmed by 5 bases and the J gene end by 6 bases; junction bases not matched to a gene: 9. CDR3 residues: CASSKRAGGVNSPLHF. In nucleotides, the CDR3 is TGTGCCAGCAGCAAGCGAGCAGGGGGCGTTAATTCACCCCTCCACTTT.

The J gene is TRBJ1-5, the V gene TRBV5-5, with D unresolved. V gave up 0 bases and J gave up 5 bases, with 12 bases separating them. CDR1 and CDR2 from the germline V gene are SGHKS and YYEKEE (reference sequence). The CDR3 spans 15 residues. The CDR3: CASSLVPGRDQPQHF. CDR3 sequence (DNA): TGTGCCAGCAGCTTGGTCCCGGGCCGGGATCAGCCCCAGCATTTT.

The table lists this clonotype with many counts. The chain employs TRBV2 and TRBJ2-7; no reliable D call. Germline CDR1 reads SNHLY; CDR2 reads FYNNEI. V lost 5 bases, J lost 6 bases, and 11 bases lay in between. This CDR3 contains 12 residues. The CDR3 DNA is TGTGCCAGCAGTATACGGAAGAGCGAGCAGTACTTC. Protein sequence: CASSIRKSEQYF.

The rearrangement links TRBV30 to TRBJ1-1; D is unclear. The CDR3 sequence is 12 residues long. Trimming removed 8 bases from V and 1 base from J, with 11 bases in between. CDR1 is GTSNPN, CDR2 SVGIG, per germline (reference sequence). The CDR3 DNA is TGTGCCCGAGATATGGGGAACACTGAAGCTTTCTTT. It encodes CARDMGNTEAFF. Based on the CDR3 plus reference TRBV30 and TRBJ1-1, the full variable domain is SQTIHQWPATLVQPVGSPLSLECTVEGTSNPNLYWYRQAAGRGLQLLFYSVGIGQISSEVPQNLSASRPQDRQFILSSKKLLLSDSGFYLCARDMGNTEAFFGQGTRLTVV.

This clonotype was detected ten times or more. J is TRBJ2-1 and V is TRBV3-1; D unclear. Germline V gene lookup returns CDR1 LGHDT and CDR2 YNNKEL (reference sequence). Trimming took off 4 bases at V and 0 bases at J, with 10 bases between the two ends. The CDR3 has 15 residues. CDR3 coding DNA: TGTGCCAGCAGCCCCGACTGGATCTCCTACAATGAGCAGTTCTTC. This gives the protein CASSPDWISYNEQFF.

This chain links TRBV19 with TRBJ1-1; TRBD1 is a possible D gene (6 bases). V lost 3 bases and J lost 0, with 11 bases in between. Germline values: CDR1 LNHDA, CDR2 SQIVND (reference sequence). CDR3 length: 15 amino acids. In DNA form, the CDR3 reads TGTGCCAGTAGTATTTGGGGGCTGGTGAACACTGAAGCTTTCTTT. Amino acid sequence: CASSIWGLVNTEAFF.

V gene TRBV20-1 combines with J gene TRBJ2-5; the match to TRBD2 covers 7 bases. The V gene end was trimmed by 0 bases and the J gene end by 1 base; junction bases not matched to a gene: 5. This CDR3 spans 15 amino acids. Germline V gene lookup returns CDR1 DFQATT and CDR2 SNEGSKA (reference sequence). The CDR3 spells CSARDGGGPQETQYF. The CDR3 DNA sequence: TGCAGTGCTAGAGATGGCGGGGGACCCCAAGAGACCCAGTACTTC.

The sample holds many counts of this clonotype. This chain links TRBV5-1 with TRBJ1-5; D gene uncertain. The CDR3 length is 13 residues. Germline V lookup: CDR1 SGHRS, CDR2 YFSETQ. The germline V and J ends were trimmed by 1 base and 7 bases, with 9 bases remaining between them. The CDR3 region is CASSLTVSQPQHF. The CDR3 DNA sequence: TGCGCCAGCAGCTTGACGGTCAGCCAGCCCCAGCATTTT.